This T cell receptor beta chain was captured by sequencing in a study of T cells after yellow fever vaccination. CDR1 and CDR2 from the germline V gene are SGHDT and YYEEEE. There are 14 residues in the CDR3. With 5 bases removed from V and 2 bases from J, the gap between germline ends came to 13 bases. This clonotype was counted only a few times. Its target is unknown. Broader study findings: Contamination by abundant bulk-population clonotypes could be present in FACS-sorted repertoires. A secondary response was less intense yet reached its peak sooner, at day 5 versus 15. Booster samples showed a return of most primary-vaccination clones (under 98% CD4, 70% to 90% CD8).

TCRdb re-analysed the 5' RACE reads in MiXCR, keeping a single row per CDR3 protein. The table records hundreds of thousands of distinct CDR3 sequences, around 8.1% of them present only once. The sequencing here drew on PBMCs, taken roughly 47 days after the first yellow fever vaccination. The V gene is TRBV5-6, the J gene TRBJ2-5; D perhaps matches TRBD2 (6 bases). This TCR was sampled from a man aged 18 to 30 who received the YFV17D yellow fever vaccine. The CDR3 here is CASSRPRGQETQYF. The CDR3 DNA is TGTGCCAGCAGTCGGCCCCGGGGGCAAGAGACCCAGTACTTC.